Listed below are T cell receptor beta chains from one sample, sequenced in a study of blood T cell repertoires in COVID-19. The method was immunoSEQ multiplex PCR; TCRdb's version includes in-frame clones alone and lacks a portion of them. The sample contains more than 200,000 clones, approximately 86% of which appear only once. The sequenced sample consisted of peripheral blood. The receptor set was obtained from a woman aged 60 to 75 with COVID-19, enrolled during active disease. Both conserved end residues are part of each CDR3. Fields, in order: V gene, clone size, J gene, D gene, CDR3 DNA, CDR3 protein. A D gene is named only where the DNA matches it firmly. Clone size is stated in some rows and not others, as once, few, many or a class when expanded.

TRBV5-1	.	TRBJ2-5	TRBD2	TGCGCCAGCAGCACGGGGACTAGCTGGGAGACCCAGTACTTC	CASSTGTSWETQYF
TRBV27	.	TRBJ2-3	TRBD2	TGTGCCAGCAGTTTATCCCCCGGGGGGACGCAGTATTTT	CASSLSPGGTQYF
TRBV5-1	.	TRBJ2-7	.	TGCGCCAGCAGCTTCCTGAGCACAGGGAAAGAGCAGTACTTC	CASSFLSTGKEQYF
TRBV7-2	.	TRBJ2-1	TRBD2	TGTGCCAGCAGCTTAGGTGGCGGGAGGGCCGTCTATGAGCAGTTCTTC	CASSLGGGRAVYEQFF
TRBV19	.	TRBJ1-3	.	TGTGCCAGTAGTATGGCAGGCTTCTCTGGAAACACCATATATTTT	CASSMAGFSGNTIYF
TRBV7-8	.	TRBJ1-2	TRBD1	TGTGCCAGCAGCTCCCGGACAGGGGGCAGGCTGATTGGCTACACCTTC	CASSSRTGGRLIGYTF
TRBV18	.	TRBJ1-1	TRBD1	TGTGCCAGCTCACCTAGACAGGGGGGAACTGAAGCTTTCTTT	CASSPRQGGTEAFF
TRBV30	.	TRBJ1-1	TRBD1	TGTGCCTGGAGTGTGGGGACAGGGAACACTGAAGCTTTCTTT	CAWSVGTGNTEAFF
TRBV7-8	.	TRBJ2-1	TRBD2	TGTGCCAGCAGCAGAGGGGACACCTACGGGCTAGCGGGATACAATGAGCAGTTCTTC	CASSRGDTYGLAGYNEQFF
TRBV28	.	TRBJ2-3	.	TGTGCCAGCAGTTTTCAGGGTCCGACAGATACGCAGTATTTT	CASSFQGPTDTQYF
TRBV2	.	TRBJ2-3	.	TGTGCCAGCAGTGCAGGGTCCAGGGCAGATACGCAGTATTTT	CASSAGSRADTQYF
TRBV7-8	.	TRBJ1-3	.	TGTGCCAGCAGCTTATTTCAGGGATCCTCTGGAAACACCATATATTTT	CASSLFQGSSGNTIYF
TRBV19	once	TRBJ2-4	TRBD1	TGTGCCAGTAGTCCGGACAGGGCCTTAGCCAAAAACATTCAGTACTTC	CASSPDRALAKNIQYF
TRBV14	.	TRBJ2-5	TRBD1	TGTGCCAGCAGCCAAATATTCGGACAGGGAGAGACCCAGTACTTC	CASSQIFGQGETQYF
TRBV9	many	TRBJ2-7	.	TGTGCCAGCAGCGTAGGTTCGCGGAGCTACGAGCAGTACTTC	CASSVGSRSYEQYF
TRBV6-5	once	TRBJ2-1	.	TGTGCCAGCAGCAGCAGGGTGAATGAGCAGTTCTTC	CASSSRVNEQFF
TRBV6-4	.	TRBJ2-3	TRBD2	TGTGCCAGCAGTGAAGTTAATAGCGGGAACACAGATACGCAGTATTTT	CASSEVNSGNTDTQYF
TRBV3-1/TRBV3-2	.	TRBJ2-1	TRBD2	TGTGCCAGCAGCCAAGTTGGGGGGGTAGGCGGCTACAATGAGCAGTTCTTC	CASSQVGGVGGYNEQFF
TRBV5-1	.	TRBJ2-1	.	TGCGCCAGCAGCTCACCCTCCCAGGGGCGTAGCTCCTACAATGAGCAGTTCTTC	CASSSPSQGRSSYNEQFF
TRBV20-1	.	TRBJ2-7	TRBD1	TGCAGTGCTCCCAGGGGGGAGCAGTACTTC	CSAPRGEQYF
TRBV19	.	TRBJ1-2	.	TGTGCCAGTACCCTCGGGGGCTATGGCTACACCTTC	CASTLGGYGYTF
TRBV6-6	.	TRBJ1-1	.	TGTGCCAGCAGGGACGGACAGCTAGAAGCTTTCTTT	CASRDGQLEAFF
TRBV6-4	.	TRBJ2-2	.	TGTGCCAGCAGTGGAGCTATAACCGGGGAGCTGTTTTTT	CASSGAITGELFF
TRBV11-3	.	TRBJ2-1	.	TGTGCCAGCAGCACCGGACAACTGGGGGGTCTGGATGAGCAGTTCTTC	CASSTGQLGGLDEQFF
TRBV30	.	TRBJ1-2	TRBD1	TGTGCCTGGAGTGTACGCCAAACAGGGGGCGATGGCTACACCTTC	CAWSVRQTGGDGYTF
TRBV7-2	few	TRBJ1-2	.	TGTGCCAGCAGCCGCACGGGAGGGGTTGGCTACACCTTC	CASSRTGGVGYTF
TRBV30	.	TRBJ1-2	TRBD1	TGTGCCTGGAGACCAACAGGGGATGGCTATGGCTACACCTTC	CAWRPTGDGYGYTF
TRBV24-1	once	TRBJ1-3	.	TGTGCCACCAGTGATACCCTGGACAGAAAAAAGTCTGGAAACACCATATATTTT	CATSDTLDRKKSGNTIYF
TRBV2	.	TRBJ1-2	.	TGTGCCAGCAGTGAAGTCGGCAGGGAGGGCTATGGCTACACCTTC	CASSEVGREGYGYTF
TRBV2	.	TRBJ1-5	.	TGTGCCAGCAGGCCTCCCGATCGGGGTGTGAGCAATCAGCCCCAGCATTTT	CASRPPDRGVSNQPQHF
TRBV29-1	.	TRBJ2-7	TRBD1	TGCAGCGTTGTGGGCAGGGGGCACGAGCAGTACTTC	CSVVGRGHEQYF
TRBV18	.	TRBJ2-7	TRBD1	TGTGCCAGCTCACCCCGGACAGGCCCAAGATACGAGCAGTACTTC	CASSPRTGPRYEQYF
TRBV6-1	.	TRBJ1-5	.	TGTGCCAGCAGTGCCCCCCGGAATAGGCAAACTATCAGCAATCAGCCCCAGCATTTT	CASSAPRNRQTISNQPQHF
TRBV7-2	.	TRBJ2-5	TRBD2	TGTGCCAGCAGCTCCTCTAGCGGGGGTGGGGAGACCCAGTACTTC	CASSSSSGGGETQYF
TRBV10-2	.	TRBJ2-4	TRBD1	TGCGCCAGCGGGGACAGCCTTTTAGCCAAAAACATTCAGTACTTC	CASGDSLLAKNIQYF
TRBV7-8	.	TRBJ1-2	.	TGTGCCAGCAGCTTAGGGGAGCACTATGGCTACACCTTC	CASSLGEHYGYTF
TRBV5-4	.	TRBJ2-7	.	TGTGCCAGCAGTCAGGACAGTAGAGCCTACGAGCAGTACTTC	CASSQDSRAYEQYF
TRBV13	.	TRBJ1-2	.	TGTGCCAGCAGCCTGCGGATAACAGGCAGGGGAGTCAATGGCTACACCTTC	CASSLRITGRGVNGYTF
TRBV30	.	TRBJ2-1	.	TGTGCCTGGAGGGAGAGGGGGACCGGGAAGCAGTTCTTC	CAWRERGTGKQFF
TRBV27	many	TRBJ2-1	TRBD1	TGTGCCAGCAAAGGACTTACAGGGGCTCCTACCGGGCGGGAGCAGTTCTTC	CASKGLTGAPTGREQFF
TRBV3-1/TRBV3-2	.	TRBJ2-1	TRBD2	TGTGCCAGCAGCCAAGATTGGGCGGGAGGGCCTGGTAATGAGCAGTTCTTC	CASSQDWAGGPGNEQFF
TRBV4-2	.	TRBJ2-1	TRBD2	TGTGCCAGCAGCCAGACTAGCGGGAGTCATTATGAGCAGTTCTTC	CASSQTSGSHYEQFF
TRBV7-8	.	TRBJ1-5	.	TGTGCCAGCAGCTTAGGCGTCGTGGGGGACTATAGCAATCAGCCCCAGCATTTT	CASSLGVVGDYSNQPQHF
TRBV7-3	.	TRBJ2-7	.	TGTGCCAGCAGCCCTCGGGGGCGGGAGAGCTCCTACGAGCAGTACTTC	CASSPRGRESSYEQYF
TRBV6-2/TRBV6-3	.	TRBJ1-2	TRBD1	TGTGCCAGCAGCCGCGGGACAGTCTATGGCTACACCTTC	CASSRGTVYGYTF
TRBV2	.	TRBJ1-2	TRBD1	TGTGCCAGCAGTCGGGACAGAGGTGGCTATGGCTACACCTTC	CASSRDRGGYGYTF
TRBV7-2	.	TRBJ2-2	.	TGTGCCAGCAGCCCGGACAGCACCGGGGAGCTGTTTTTT	CASSPDSTGELFF
TRBV29-1	.	TRBJ2-7	TRBD2	TGCAGCGTTCCCGGTCTAGCGGGAGTCGACGGCGAGCAGTACTTC	CSVPGLAGVDGEQYF
TRBV12-5	.	TRBJ2-1	TRBD2	TGTGCTAGTGGTACCCCTAGCGGTGCATCGCAGTTCTTC	CASGTPSGASQFF
TRBV11-3	.	TRBJ2-1	TRBD2	TGTGCCAGCAGCTTAGAGGGGACTAGCGGATATGAGCAGTTCTTC	CASSLEGTSGYEQFF
TRBV19	.	TRBJ2-7	TRBD1	TGTGCCAGTAGTATTTCCGGGACAGGGGCCATCTCCTACGAGCAGTACTTC	CASSISGTGAISYEQYF
TRBV10-3	few	TRBJ2-7	.	TGTGCCATCAGTGATGCGGGGGCGCGCCACGAGCAGTACTTC	CAISDAGARHEQYF
TRBV19	.	TRBJ1-1	TRBD1	TGTGCCACTTACAGGGGGGATAGTGGCACTGAAGCTTTCTTT	CATYRGDSGTEAFF
TRBV9	.	TRBJ2-7	TRBD2	TGTGCCAGCAGCCCCGGACTAGCGGACTACTCCTACGAGCAGTACTTC	CASSPGLADYSYEQYF
TRBV27	.	TRBJ2-7	.	TGTGCCAGCAGTTTGGCGCAGCGTTACGAGCAGTACTTC	CASSLAQRYEQYF
TRBV2	.	TRBJ1-4	.	TGTGCCAGCACTACAGACAGGCCAACTAATGAAAAACTGTTTTTT	CASTTDRPTNEKLFF
TRBV28	.	TRBJ2-3	TRBD2	TGTGCCAGCAGTTTAATAGCGGGAGCAAATACGCAGTATTTT	CASSLIAGANTQYF
TRBV7-2	few	TRBJ2-4	TRBD1	TGTGCCAGCAGCTCGCGGAGGACAGGGGGCGATAGAAACATTCAGTACTTC	CASSSRRTGGDRNIQYF
TRBV11-3	.	TRBJ1-2	TRBD1	TGTGCCAGCAGCTTACACGACAGGGGGCGGTGTGGCTACACCTTC	CASSLHDRGRCGYTF